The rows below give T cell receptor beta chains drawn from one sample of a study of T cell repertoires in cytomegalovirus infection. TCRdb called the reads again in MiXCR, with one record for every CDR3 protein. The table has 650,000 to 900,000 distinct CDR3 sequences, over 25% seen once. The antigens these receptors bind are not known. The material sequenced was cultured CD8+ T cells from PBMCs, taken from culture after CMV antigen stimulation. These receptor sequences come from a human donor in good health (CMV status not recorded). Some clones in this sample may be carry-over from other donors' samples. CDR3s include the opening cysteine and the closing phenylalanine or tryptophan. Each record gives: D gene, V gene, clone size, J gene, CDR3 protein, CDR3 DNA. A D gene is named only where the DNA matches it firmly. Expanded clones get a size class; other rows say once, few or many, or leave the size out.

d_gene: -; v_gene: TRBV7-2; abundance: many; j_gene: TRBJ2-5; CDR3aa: CASSPVGASNAHGTQYF; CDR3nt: TGTGCCAGCAGCCCCGTAGGTGCCAGTAACGCACACGGGACCCAGTACTTC
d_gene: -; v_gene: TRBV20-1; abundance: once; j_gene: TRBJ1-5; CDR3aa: CSGAAGKSNQPQHF; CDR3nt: TGCAGTGGGGCGGCAGGGAAGAGCAATCAGCCCCAGCATTTT
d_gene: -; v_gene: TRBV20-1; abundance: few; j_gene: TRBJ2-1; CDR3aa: CSARAGRGPFYNEQFF; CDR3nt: TGCAGTGCTAGAGCTGGGCGGGGGCCATTTTACAATGAGCAGTTCTTC
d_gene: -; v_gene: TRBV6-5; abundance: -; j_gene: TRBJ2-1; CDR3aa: CASSYSEGYNEQFF; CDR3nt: TGTGCCAGCAGTTACTCGGAAGGGTACAATGAGCAGTTCTTC
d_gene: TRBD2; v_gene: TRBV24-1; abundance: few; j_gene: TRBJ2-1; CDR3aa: CATSAPGTSGASSYNEQFF; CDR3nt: TGTGCCACCAGTGCACCGGGGACTAGCGGGGCGAGCTCCTACAATGAGCAGTTCTTC
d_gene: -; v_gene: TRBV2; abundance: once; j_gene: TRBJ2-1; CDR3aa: CASSVPPPARGQDEQFF; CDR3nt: TGTGCCAGCAGTGTACCCCCCCCAGCCAGGGGACAAGATGAGCAGTTCTTC
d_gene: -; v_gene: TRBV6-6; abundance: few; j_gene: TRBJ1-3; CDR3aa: CASSYSRGTSGNTIYF; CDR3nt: TGTGCCAGCAGTTACTCAAGGGGGACCTCTGGAAACACCATATATTTT
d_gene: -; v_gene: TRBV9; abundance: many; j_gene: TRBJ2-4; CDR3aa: CASSVGVVAKNIQYF; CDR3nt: TGTGCCAGCAGCGTAGGGGTGGTAGCCAAAAACATTCAGTACTTC
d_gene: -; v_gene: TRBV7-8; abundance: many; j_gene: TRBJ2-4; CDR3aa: CASSPPRTQAKNIQYF; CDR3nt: TGTGCCAGCAGCCCCCCGAGGACCCAAGCCAAAAACATTCAGTACTTC
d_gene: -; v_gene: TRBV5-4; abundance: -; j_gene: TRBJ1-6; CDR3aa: CASSGDRNSPLHF; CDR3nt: TGTGCCAGCAGCGGAGACAGGAATTCACCCCTCCACTTT
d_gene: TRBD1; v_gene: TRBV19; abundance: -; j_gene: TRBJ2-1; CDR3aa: CASSIGGGQGNEQFF; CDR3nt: TGTGCCAGTAGTATAGGAGGGGGCCAGGGCAATGAGCAGTTCTTC
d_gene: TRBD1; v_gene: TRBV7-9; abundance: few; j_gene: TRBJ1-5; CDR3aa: CASSIQGDQPQHF; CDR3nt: TGTGCCAGCAGCATCCAGGGGGATCAGCCCCAGCATTTT
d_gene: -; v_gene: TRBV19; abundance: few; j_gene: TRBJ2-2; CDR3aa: CASSMEEKTAGELFF; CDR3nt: TGTGCCAGTAGTATGGAGGAAAAAACAGCCGGGGAGCTGTTTTTT
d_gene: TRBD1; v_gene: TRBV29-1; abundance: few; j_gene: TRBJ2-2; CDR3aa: CSASTGGMGTGELFF; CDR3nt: TGCAGCGCTTCGACAGGGGGCATGGGAACCGGGGAGCTGTTTTTT
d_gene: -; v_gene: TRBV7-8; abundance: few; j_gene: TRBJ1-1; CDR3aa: CASSLWGARGTEAFF; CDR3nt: TGTGCCAGCAGCTTATGGGGGGCCCGAGGAACTGAAGCTTTCTTT
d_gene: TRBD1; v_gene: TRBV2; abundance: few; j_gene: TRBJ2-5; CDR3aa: CASSSPGQGYQETQYF; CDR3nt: TGTGCCAGCAGTAGCCCGGGACAGGGCTACCAAGAAACCCAGTACTTC
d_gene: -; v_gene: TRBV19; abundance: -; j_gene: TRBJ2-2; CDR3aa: CASSITHTNTGELFF; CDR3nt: TGTGCCAGTAGTATTACTCATACGAACACCGGGGAGCTGTTTTTT
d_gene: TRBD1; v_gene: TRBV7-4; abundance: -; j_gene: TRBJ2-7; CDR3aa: CASINQGDSYSSYEQYF; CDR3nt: TGTGCCAGCATCAACCAGGGGGACAGTTACAGCTCCTACGAGCAGTACTTC
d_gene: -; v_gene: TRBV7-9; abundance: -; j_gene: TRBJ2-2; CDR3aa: CASQRGGELFF; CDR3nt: TGTGCCAGTCAAAGGGGCGGGGAGCTGTTTTTT
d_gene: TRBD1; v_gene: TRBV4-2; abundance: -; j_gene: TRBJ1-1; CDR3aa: CANSQGDSLNTEAFF; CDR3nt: TGTGCCAACAGCCAAGGGGACAGTTTGAACACTGAAGCTTTCTTT
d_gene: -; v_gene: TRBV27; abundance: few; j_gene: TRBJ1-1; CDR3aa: CASRSGMTEAFF; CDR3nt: TGTGCCAGCAGGTCAGGGATGACTGAAGCTTTCTTT
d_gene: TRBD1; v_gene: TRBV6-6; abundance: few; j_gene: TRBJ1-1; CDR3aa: CASSYPTGGRTEAFF; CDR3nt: TGTGCCAGCAGTTACCCGACAGGGGGGCGCACTGAAGCTTTCTTT
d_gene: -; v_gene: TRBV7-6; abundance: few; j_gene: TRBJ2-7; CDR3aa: CASSLGRASEQYF; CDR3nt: TGTGCCAGCAGCTTAGGCAGGGCTAGCGAGCAGTACTTC
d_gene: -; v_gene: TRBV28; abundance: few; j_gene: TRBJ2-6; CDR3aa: CASSLFARSSGANVLTF; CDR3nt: TGTGCCAGCAGTTTATTCGCCAGAAGCTCTGGGGCCAACGTCCTGACTTTC